This T cell receptor beta chain was profiled in a study of T cell responses to AZD1222 COVID-19 vaccine (dated by TCRdb to the early 2020s). Concerning the study at large: TCR sequencing covered 233 trial participants: around 210 given two doses of AZD1222 and about 26 given two doses of MenACWY control vaccine. Trial participants were enrolled by age into 18-55, 56-69 and 70-plus year subgroups, with approximately 160, 26 and 62 TCR-sequenced participants respectively.

The CDR3 regions of human TCRbeta chains were analyzed by immunosequencing. Processing in the source paper ran as follows. TCRs in the repertoires were compared against a reference library of SARS-CoV-2-specific TCRs that had been generated with the MIRA antigen-specificity platform. Breadth was defined as the fraction of unique TCRs that were SARS-CoV-2-associated, and depth was defined as the fraction of total T cells that were SARS-CoV-2-associated. Using the MIRA data, each spike-specific TCR was mapped to the spike region that the TCR reacts to and placed in a CD4 or CD8 class. Log10-transformed breadth and depth values were compared by one-way ANOVA with Sidak's multiple comparisons tests. TCRdb provides this immuneACCESS table in a form limited to in-frame rearrangements. Some clones are lacking; in checked studies, under half of them reflect an unresolved V gene, and why the rest are absent is not known. Clone size and the V and J calls come from that table; the DNA yielded D and trimming. The sample contains 75,000 to 90,000 clones, approximately 85% of them found a single time. The ten largest clonotypes hold about 3.4% of the sample.

The paper's findings and limits, for the study overall: After two AZD1222 doses, spike-specific TCR breadth and depth were significantly higher than at day 0 and than in MenACWY recipients. Participants were mostly white British, with more females than males. The authors suggested clonal diversity may have been underestimated. Conclusions about previously exposed vaccinees were limited because only six AZD1222 recipients were SARS-CoV-2 seropositive at baseline. CD4 TCRs associated with the vaccine covered the entire spike protein, and the dominant responses were in regions 160-218 and 743-854. Nearly half of unique spike-specific TCRs reportedly recognized epitopes outside regions mutated in the B.1.351 and B.1.1.7 variants. In the small 56-69-year group, the increase in depth fell short of significance, most likely because of low power. Because no samples from the day 14 peak response were available, repertoires could be characterized only after the peak T cell response.

Interpreted using the paper, the time point label stands for: about 28 days (+/-7) after the second vaccine dose. Because spike-specific TCR depth and breadth did not differ between the two schedules, AZD1222 recipients who got a second dose at roughly 4 weeks were pooled with those who got a second dose at roughly 12 weeks. The vaccinee samples were drawn from two UK trials, COV001 and COV002, one of which was a single-blind randomized controlled phase 2/3 trial testing AZD1222 (ChAdOx1 nCoV-19) in healthy adults. For TCRbeta chain sequencing, PBMC samples were collected from trial participants at day 0 and at day 28 after the second dose. On this clone itself: Its antigen target is currently unknown. The sample holds no much larger clone one base away, and base qualities are not on file.

The sequence came from an adult who received the AZD1222 COVID-19 vaccine. The sequenced sample was peripheral blood, obtained 28 days after the second AZD1222 dose.

For the CDR3, the sequence is CSASYILAVYNEQFF. The DNA reads as follows: TGCAGTGCTAGTTATATCCTAGCGGTCTACAATGAGCAGTTCTTC. The sequence links TRBV20-1 to TRBJ2-1, and 7 junctional nucleotides match TRBD2. From the cysteine through the phenylalanine, the CDR3 covers 15 amino acids. The DNA shown is the 45-base CDR3, in frame from base 1. V lost 3 bases and J lost 3 bases, and the count of bases not matched to a germline gene is 8. CDR1 and CDR2 (DFQATT, SNEGSKA) derive from the germline V gene (reference sequence).